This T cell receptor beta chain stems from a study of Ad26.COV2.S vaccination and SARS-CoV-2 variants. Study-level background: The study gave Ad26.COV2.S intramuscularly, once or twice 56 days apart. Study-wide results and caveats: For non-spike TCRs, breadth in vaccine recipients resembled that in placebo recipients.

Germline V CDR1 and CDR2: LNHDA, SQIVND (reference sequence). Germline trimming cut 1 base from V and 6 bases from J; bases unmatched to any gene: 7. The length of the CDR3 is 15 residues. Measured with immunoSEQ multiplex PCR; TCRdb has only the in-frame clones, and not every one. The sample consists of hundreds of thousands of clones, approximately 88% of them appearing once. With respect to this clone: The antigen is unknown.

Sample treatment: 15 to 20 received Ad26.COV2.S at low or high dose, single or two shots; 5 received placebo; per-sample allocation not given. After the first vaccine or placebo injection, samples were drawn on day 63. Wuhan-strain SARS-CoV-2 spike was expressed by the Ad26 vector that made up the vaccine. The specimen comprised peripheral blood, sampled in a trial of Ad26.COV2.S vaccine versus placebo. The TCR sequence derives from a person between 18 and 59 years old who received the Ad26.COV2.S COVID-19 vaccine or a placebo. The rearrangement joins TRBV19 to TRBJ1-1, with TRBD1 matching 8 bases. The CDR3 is CASSIVGQGGSEAFF. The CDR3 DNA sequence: TGTGCCAGTAGTATAGTCGGACAGGGAGGCTCTGAAGCTTTCTTT. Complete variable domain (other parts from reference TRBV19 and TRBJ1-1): DGGITQSPKYLFRKEGQNVTLSCEQNLNHDAMYWYRQDPGQGLRLIYYSQIVNDFQKGDIAEGYSVSREKKESFPLTVTSAQKNPTAFYLCASSIVGQGGSEAFFGQGTRLTVV.